The 10 T cell receptor beta chains given below trace back to one sample, sequenced in a study of OX40 agonist ivuxolimab in advanced cancers. The method was immunoSEQ multiplex PCR; TCRdb's version includes in-frame clones alone and lacks a portion of them. This sample has tens of thousands of clones; 75% to 90% occur once, and the top ten carry less than 2.5%. The source material was CD4+ or CD8+ T cells sorted from blood, sampled in a trial of the OX40 agonist ivuxolimab. These receptors came from an adult with an advanced solid tumor such as melanoma, head and neck, liver or kidney cancer.

The gene calls are TRBV7-2 and TRBJ2-7; tentatively, D is TRBD2 (5 bases). Germline V gene lookup returns CDR1 SGHTA and CDR2 FQGNSA. The CDR3 extends over 12 amino acids. With 3 bases removed from V and 7 bases from J, the gap between germline ends came to 10 bases. The CDR3 DNA follows: TGTGCCAGCAGCTTGAGGGCCCGGGAGCAGTACTTC. Protein product: CASSLRAREQYF.

DNA of the CDR3: TGTGCCAGCAGCCCCCCCGTCGAGCAGTACTTC. Its translation: CASSPPVEQYF. The gene calls are TRBV11-3 and TRBJ2-7; D remains ambiguous. The CDR3 contains 11 residues. Trimming stripped 5 bases from V and 6 bases from J, with 8 bases between. Looked up from germline, CDR1 is SGHNT and CDR2 is YENEEA. Full variable domain (remainder filled in from reference TRBV11-3 and TRBJ2-7): EAGVVQSPRYKIIEKKQPVAFWCNPISGHNTLYWYLQNLGQGPELLIRYENEEAVDDSQLPKDRFSAERLKGVDSTLKIQPAELGDSAVYLCASSPPVEQYFGPGTRLTVT.

This chain links TRBV5-1 with TRBJ2-2; 7 nucleotides align to TRBD1. Trimming removed 3 bases from V and 4 bases from J; junction bases left unmatched: 3. Germline loops: CDR1 SGHRS, CDR2 YFSETQ. CDR3 length: 14 residues. The CDR3 region is CASSSDRRTGELFF. The CDR3 DNA follows: TGCGCCAGCAGCTCGGACAGGCGCACCGGGGAGCTGTTTTTT.

The chain joins TRBV19 to TRBJ1-5; 8 bases align to TRBD1. V lost 6 bases to trimming and J lost 6 bases; unmatched junction nucleotides: 7. Germline V gene sequence: CDR1 LNHDA, CDR2 SQIVND (reference sequence). The CDR3 contains 14 residues. CDR3 sequence: CASSKDRVGQPQHF. The CDR3 DNA reads TGTGCCAGTAGCAAGGACAGGGTAGGTCAGCCCCAGCATTTT.

CDR3 DNA: TGTGCCAGCAGCTTAGAGGGGGATGCGAACACTGAAGCTTTCTTT. Amino acid sequence: CASSLEGDANTEAFF. The chain links TRBV7-2 to TRBJ1-1; a weak D match, TRBD1 (6 bases). This CDR3 has 15 amino acids. V was trimmed by 1 base and J by 1 base, leaving 10 bases between them. CDR1 and CDR2 (germline): SGHTA, FQGNSA. The full variable domain, its missing parts supplied by reference TRBV7-2 and TRBJ1-1, is GAGVSQSPSNKVTEKGKDVELRCDPISGHTALYWYRQSLGQGLEFLIYFQGNSAPDKSGLPSDRFSAERTGGSVSTLTIQRTQQEDSAVYLCASSLEGDANTEAFFGQGTRLTVV.

This clone was picked up a small number of times. The V and J genes are TRBV5-6 and TRBJ2-2; tentatively, D is TRBD1 (6 bases). CDR1 is SGHDT, CDR2 YYEEEE, per germline. The CDR3 has 16 residues. The V end lost 1 base, the J end lost 0 bases, and 10 bases lay between the germline ends. CDR3 nucleotides: TGTGCCAGCAGCTTGTGGGACAATCCGAACACCGGGGAGCTGTTTTTT. Amino acids: CASSLWDNPNTGELFF.

V and J are TRBV28 and TRBJ2-7; 7 nucleotides match TRBD1. CDR3 length: 15 residues. Germline assignment: CDR1 MDHEN and CDR2 SYDVKM. Trimming at V came to 3 bases and at J to 5 bases, leaving 10 bases not matched to a gene. The chain's CDR3 is CASSLAGGPANEQYF. The CDR3 DNA sequence: TGTGCCAGCAGTTTGGCAGGGGGACCGGCTAACGAGCAGTACTTC.

This chain links TRBV28 with TRBJ2-4; no firm D call. CDR1 is MDHEN, CDR2 SYDVKM, per germline. CDR3 length: 16 amino acids. V lost 5 bases to trimming and J lost 1 base, with 15 bases between them. The CDR3 DNA is TGTGCCAGCAGTCTTTACACCCTTAGGGCCAAAAACATTCAGTACTTC. Translated, it gives CASSLYTLRAKNIQYF.

The V call is TRBV18, the J call TRBJ2-5; 8 bases line up with TRBD1. V was clipped by 6 bases and J by 4 bases; unmatched bases: 7. This CDR3 spans 14 amino acids. Germline lookup yields CDR1 KGHSH and CDR2 LQKENI. In DNA form, the CDR3 reads TGTGCCAGCTCCCACGGACAGGGAGGAGAGACCCAGTACTTC. Translating it yields CASSHGQGGETQYF.

The V gene is TRBV18, the J gene TRBJ1-6; 7 bases align to TRBD1. CDR3 length equals 14 residues. J gave up 7 bases and V 8 bases, and 8 bases lay outside the gene matches. From germline, CDR1 is KGHSH and CDR2 LQKENI. CDR3 nucleotide sequence: TGTGCCAGCCGCCGCGGGGGACAGAATTCACCCCTCCACTTT. Translation gives CASRRGGQNSPLHF. Filled out from reference TRBV18 and TRBJ1-6, the complete variable domain reads NAGVMQNPRHLVRRRGQEARLRCSPMKGHSHVYWYRQLPEEGLKFMVYLQKENIIDESGMPKERFSAEFPKEGPSILRIQQVVRGDSAAYFCASRRGGQNSPLHFGNGTRLTVT.